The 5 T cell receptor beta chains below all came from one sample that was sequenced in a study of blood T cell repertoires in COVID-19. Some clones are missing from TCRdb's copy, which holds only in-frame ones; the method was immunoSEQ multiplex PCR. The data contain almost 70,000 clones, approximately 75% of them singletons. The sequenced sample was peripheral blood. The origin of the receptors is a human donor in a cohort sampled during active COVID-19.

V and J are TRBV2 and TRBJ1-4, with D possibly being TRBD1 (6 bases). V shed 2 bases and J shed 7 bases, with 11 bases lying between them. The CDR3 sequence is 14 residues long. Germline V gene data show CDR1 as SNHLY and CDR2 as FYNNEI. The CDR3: CASSEQGLGEKLFF. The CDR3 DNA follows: TGTGCCAGCAGTGAACAGGGGTTGGGTGAAAAACTGTTTTTT.

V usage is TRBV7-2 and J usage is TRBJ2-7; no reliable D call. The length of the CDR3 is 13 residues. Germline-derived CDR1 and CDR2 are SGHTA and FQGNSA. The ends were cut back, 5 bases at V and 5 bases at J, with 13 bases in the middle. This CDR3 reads CASSRPLPDEQYF. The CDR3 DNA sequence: TGTGCCAGCAGCCGCCCGCTCCCAGACGAGCAGTACTTC.

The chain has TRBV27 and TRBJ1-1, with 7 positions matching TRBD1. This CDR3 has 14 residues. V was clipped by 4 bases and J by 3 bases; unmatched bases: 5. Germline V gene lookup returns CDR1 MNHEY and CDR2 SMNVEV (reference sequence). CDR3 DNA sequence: TGTGCCAGCAGTTCCGGACAGGTTCACACTGAAGCTTTCTTT. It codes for CASSSGQVHTEAFF.

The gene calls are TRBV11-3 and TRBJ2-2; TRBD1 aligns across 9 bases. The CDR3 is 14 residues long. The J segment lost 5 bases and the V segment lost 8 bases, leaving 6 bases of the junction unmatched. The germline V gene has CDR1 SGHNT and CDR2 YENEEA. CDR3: CASSGTGFTGELFF. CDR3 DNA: TGTGCCAGCTCCGGGACAGGGTTTACCGGGGAGCTGTTTTTT.

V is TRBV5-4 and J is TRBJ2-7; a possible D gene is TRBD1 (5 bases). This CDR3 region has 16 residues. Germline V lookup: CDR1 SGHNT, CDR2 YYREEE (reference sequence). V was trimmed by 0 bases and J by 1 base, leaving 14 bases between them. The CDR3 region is CASSLGRGLISYEQYF. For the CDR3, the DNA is TGTGCCAGCAGCTTGGGAAGGGGCCTGATATCCTACGAGCAGTACTTC.